This T cell receptor (beta chain) was identified in a study of beta chain features in type 1 diabetes. Every sorted population was more than 95% pure. This CDR3 contains 16 residues. The germline V gene has CDR1 MDHEN and CDR2 SYDVKM. V was clipped by 6 bases and J by 5 bases; unmatched bases: 9. A word on this clone: Its antigen is not known.

Expressed TCRB transcripts were sequenced because the entire RNA isolate underwent reverse transcription. Repertoires were generated with immunoSEQ multiplex PCR, while TCRdb's copy carries only in-frame clones and drops some. Of a few hundred thousand clones listed, around 16% are singletons. Study findings and constraints: Shortening of TCRB CDR3s, moderate but significant, appeared in all four CD4+ subsets of Type 1 diabetes patients. There was no resolution here of whether HLA type influences TCRB rearrangement. Sequencing of cDNA might inflate the share of cells that strongly express TCR. TCRB repertoires of naive, central memory and Treg cells appeared more similar among patients than among healthy donors.

Sequenced material: naive CD4+ T cells from blood. This receptor was identified in a man younger than 40 with type 1 diabetes. The chain is built from TRBV28 and TRBJ2-5, with 13 bases that match TRBD2. CDR3 DNA sequence: TGTGCCAGCAGCACTAGCGGGAGGGCCGTTGAGGAGACCCAGTACTTC. Its translation is CASSTSGRAVEETQYF.